Listed here are 22 T cell receptor beta chains from one sample, sequenced in a study of T cell changes during pregnancy in multiple sclerosis. Data came from immunoSEQ multiplex PCR; TCRdb stores just in-frame clones and leaves some out. Of tens of thousands of clones listed, 90% to 95% are singletons. The sample in question was peripheral blood, obtained in the third trimester of pregnancy. These receptors all come from a female donor with multiple sclerosis, enrolled in a pregnancy study.

The CDR3 reads CASSSLAERGTGELFF. The CDR3 coding sequence is TGTGCCAGCAGCAGCCTAGCGGAGAGGGGCACCGGGGAGCTGTTTTTT. This rearrangement joins TRBV5-4 to TRBJ2-2, with 7 bases identical to TRBD2. The CDR3 loop spans 16 amino acids. CDR1 is SGHNT and CDR2 is YYREEE in the germline V gene (reference sequence). The trim removed 4 bases at V and 4 bases at J, leaving 10 bases unmatched. Looking up the rest from reference TRBV5-4 and TRBJ2-2 gives the full variable domain: ETGVTQSPTHLIKTRGQQVTLRCSSQSGHNTVSWYQQALGQGPQFIFQYYREEENGRGNFPPRFSGLQFPNYSSELNVNALELDDSALYLCASSSLAERGTGELFFGEGSRLTVL.

The chain combines TRBV9 with TRBJ2-2; 7 nucleotides match TRBD2. This CDR3 has 14 amino acids. Germline loops: CDR1 SGDLS, CDR2 YYNGEE. Losses at the gene ends were 2 bases for V and 6 bases for J; bases not matched to a gene: 4. The CDR3 protein is CASSVSGGPGELFF. The CDR3 DNA reads as TGTGCCAGCAGCGTTTCGGGAGGTCCCGGGGAGCTGTTTTTT.

The genes are TRBV19 and TRBJ2-7; 10 nucleotides align to TRBD1. V was pared by 3 bases and J by 3 bases, with 5 bases of the junction left unmatched. The V gene's germline CDR1 is LNHDA and CDR2 SQIVND (reference sequence). The CDR3 sequence is 15 residues long. CDR3 sequence: CASSIEGQGIYEQYF. Written as DNA, the CDR3 is TGTGCCAGTAGTATCGAGGGACAGGGGATCTACGAGCAGTACTTC.

The chain couples TRBV9 to TRBJ2-2; 10 nucleotides line up with TRBD2. Trimming removed 3 bases from V and 3 bases from J; junction bases left unmatched: 5. The CDR3 is 16 residues long. Per germline, CDR1 SGDLS and CDR2 YYNGEE. Written as DNA, the CDR3 is TGTGCCAGCAGCGGGACTAGCGGACCGGACACCGGGGAGCTGTTTTTT. This codes for CASSGTSGPDTGELFF.

This rearrangement joins TRBV18 to TRBJ1-1; D remains unclear. The CDR3 sequence is 11 residues long. Looked up from germline, CDR1 is KGHSH and CDR2 is LQKENI. The V gene lost 4 bases and the J gene lost 7 bases, with 7 bases spanning the gap. This chain's CDR3 is CASSRGSEAFF. The CDR3 nucleotides are TGTGCCAGCTCACGAGGGAGTGAAGCTTTCTTT. Combining the CDR3 with reference TRBV18 and TRBJ1-1 gives the whole variable domain NAGVMQNPRHLVRRRGQEARLRCSPMKGHSHVYWYRQLPEEGLKFMVYLQKENIIDESGMPKERFSAEFPKEGPSILRIQQVVRGDSAAYFCASSRGSEAFFGQGTRLTVV.

This clone was seen only once. The chain couples TRBV19 to TRBJ1-3; a weak D match, TRBD1 (5 bases). V lost 5 bases, J lost 4 bases, and 18 bases lay in between. The CDR3 is 16 amino acids. CDR1 is LNHDA and CDR2 is SQIVND in the germline V gene (reference sequence). The CDR3, as DNA: TGTGCCAGTAGTCCAACCCGAGGAGGGGCGGGAAACACCATATATTTT. Translated: CASSPTRGGAGNTIYF. Combining the CDR3 with reference TRBV19 and TRBJ1-3 gives the whole variable domain DGGITQSPKYLFRKEGQNVTLSCEQNLNHDAMYWYRQDPGQGLRLIYYSQIVNDFQKGDIAEGYSVSREKKESFPLTVTSAQKNPTAFYLCASSPTRGGAGNTIYFGEGSWLTVV.

The chain carries TRBV6-1 and TRBJ2-7; a possible D gene is TRBD2 (6 bases). This CDR3 is 14 amino acids long. Per the germline V gene, CDR1 is MNHNS and CDR2 is SASEGT. V dropped 4 bases and J dropped 2 bases, with 12 bases sitting between them. The CDR3 DNA sequence: TGTGCCAGCAGTGGGACGGGACTCACCTACGAGCAGTACTTC. Its protein is CASSGTGLTYEQYF.

The rearrangement uses TRBV5-1 and TRBJ1-5, with 7 bases that match TRBD1. V lost 4 bases to trimming and J lost 2 bases; unmatched junction nucleotides: 3. Germline CDR1 is SGHRS and CDR2 is YFSETQ. There are 14 residues in the CDR3. CDR3 in amino acids: CASSRTGGNQPQHF. CDR3 bases: TGCGCCAGCAGCAGAACAGGGGGCAATCAGCCCCAGCATTTT.

The J gene is TRBJ2-7, the V gene TRBV19; D might be TRBD2 (6 bases). Trimming left V 5 bases short and J 3 bases short, with 17 bases between. The CDR3 is 15 residues long. Germline V gene sequence: CDR1 LNHDA, CDR2 SQIVND (reference sequence). In DNA form, the CDR3 reads TGTGCCAGTAGTTCAGGTAGGGGACTGGACTACGAGCAGTACTTC. Translated, it gives CASSSGRGLDYEQYF. Full variable domain (rest looked up from reference TRBV19 and TRBJ2-7): DGGITQSPKYLFRKEGQNVTLSCEQNLNHDAMYWYRQDPGQGLRLIYYSQIVNDFQKGDIAEGYSVSREKKESFPLTVTSAQKNPTAFYLCASSSGRGLDYEQYFGPGTRLTVT.

The V and J genes are TRBV5-1 and TRBJ2-1; no clear D gene. V lost 0 bases, J lost 5 bases, and 9 bases lay in between. The CDR3 loop spans 14 amino acids. Germline V gene lookup returns CDR1 SGHRS and CDR2 YFSETQ. In nucleotides, the CDR3 is TGCGCCAGCAGCTTGGGATACTCGGACAATGAGCAGTTCTTC. This codes for CASSLGYSDNEQFF.

The chain is built from TRBV19 and TRBJ2-7; 9 bases align to TRBD2. J gave up 0 bases and V 5 bases, and 5 bases lay outside the gene matches. CDR3 length equals 15 residues. CDR1 and CDR2 (germline): LNHDA, SQIVND (reference sequence). The CDR3 region has the DNA TGTGCCAGTAGTTTTGGTAGCGGGAGCTCCTACGAGCAGTACTTC. Protein: CASSFGSGSSYEQYF. Full variable domain (missing parts from reference TRBV19 and TRBJ2-7): DGGITQSPKYLFRKEGQNVTLSCEQNLNHDAMYWYRQDPGQGLRLIYYSQIVNDFQKGDIAEGYSVSREKKESFPLTVTSAQKNPTAFYLCASSFGSGSSYEQYFGPGTRLTVT.

The rearrangement uses TRBV30 and TRBJ2-1, with D maybe TRBD2 (6 bases). Trimming stripped 7 bases from V and 4 bases from J, with 14 bases between. The germline gives CDR1 GTSNPN, CDR2 SVGIG (reference sequence). The CDR3 has 13 residues. The CDR3 here is CASAEAGYNEQFF. The CDR3 DNA is TGTGCCTCCGCTGAAGCGGGTTACAATGAGCAGTTCTTC.

The chain has TRBV28 and TRBJ1-1; D unclear. The CDR3 runs 15 residues. Germline V lookup: CDR1 MDHEN, CDR2 SYDVKM. The V end lost 2 bases, the J end lost 0 bases, and 10 bases lay between the germline ends. The CDR3 region is CASSLRRGVNTEAFF. The CDR3 DNA reads TGTGCCAGCAGTTTACGGAGAGGAGTGAACACTGAAGCTTTCTTT.

This chain uses TRBV7-2 with TRBJ1-2; maybe TRBD1 (5 bases). CDR1 is SGHTA, CDR2 FQGNSA, per germline. The CDR3 is made up of 15 amino acids. Deletions cut 4 bases from V and 8 bases from J, with 20 bases between. CDR3 protein: CASSSRLGEEEGYTF. CDR3 coding DNA: TGTGCCAGCAGCTCAAGACTAGGGGAGGAGGAAGGCTACACCTTC.

This clone was observed a single time. The rearrangement links TRBV5-1 to TRBJ2-7, with a weak D call TRBD2 (6 bases). The length of the CDR3 is 15 residues. Per germline, CDR1 SGHRS and CDR2 YFSETQ. V dropped 0 bases and J dropped 5 bases, with 15 bases sitting between them. The CDR3 region has the DNA TGCGCCAGCAGCTTGGCTACTAGCCCTCGACACGAGCAGTACTTC. Protein sequence: CASSLATSPRHEQYF. Complete variable domain (other parts from reference TRBV5-1 and TRBJ2-7): KAGVTQTPRYLIKTRGQQVTLSCSPISGHRSVSWYQQTPGQGLQFLFEYFSETQRNKGNFPGRFSGRQFSNSRSEMNVSTLELGDSALYLCASSLATSPRHEQYFGPGTRLTVT.

Concerning this clone itself: The sample carries other DNA sequences with the same CDR3. The J gene is TRBJ2-7, the V gene TRBV5-1; 11 nucleotides match TRBD2. With 4 bases clipped from V and 3 bases from J, the junction kept 3 bases outside the gene matches. The CDR3 runs to 14 residues. Germline assignment: CDR1 SGHRS and CDR2 YFSETQ. Here the CDR3 reads CASSLTSGGYEQYF. The DNA for the CDR3 is TGCGCCAGCAGCCTTACTAGCGGGGGCTACGAGCAGTACTTC.

Here the CDR3 DNA reads TGTGCCAGCACTGCGAACTCCAACTATGGCTACACCTTC. This translates into CASTANSNYGYTF. This chain uses TRBV2 with TRBJ1-2; D is undetermined. Trimming pared 7 bases from V and 2 bases from J, leaving 11 bases between. The CDR3 loop spans 13 amino acids. Germline V CDR1 and CDR2: SNHLY, FYNNEI.

V gene TRBV19 combines with J gene TRBJ2-7; possibly TRBD1 for D (6 bases). The V gene lost 1 base and the J gene lost 2 bases, with 12 bases spanning the gap. This CDR3 has 15 amino acids. Per germline, CDR1 LNHDA and CDR2 SQIVND (reference sequence). In DNA form, the CDR3 reads TGTGCCAGTAGTATAGTGGCAGGGGCTACCTACGAGCAGTACTTC. Encoded protein: CASSIVAGATYEQYF.

The rearrangement joins TRBV11-3 to TRBJ2-4, with 9 bases aligning to TRBD2. V gave up 4 bases and J gave up 0 bases; unmatched junction bases: 4. CDR1 and CDR2 (germline): SGHNT, YENEEA. This CDR3 comprises 16 residues. The CDR3 DNA reads as TGTGCCAGCAGCTCCCTAGCGGGGCTAGCCAAAAACATTCAGTACTTC. Encoded protein: CASSSLAGLAKNIQYF.

The rearrangement links TRBV6-5 to TRBJ2-1; D not certain. Trimming left V 4 bases short and J 3 bases short, with 16 bases between. This CDR3 contains 16 residues. Germline V CDR1 and CDR2: MNHEY, SVGAGI. This CDR3 is CASSSYYDSYYNEQFF. The CDR3 DNA reads TGTGCCAGCAGTTCCTACTACGACTCTTACTACAATGAGCAGTTCTTC.

V usage is TRBV30 and J usage is TRBJ1-1; 8 bases fit TRBD1. The germline V gene encodes CDR1 GTSNPN and CDR2 SVGIG (reference sequence). The CDR3 has 15 amino acids. CDR3 amino acids: CAKGTGTGPNTEAFF. The CDR3 nucleotides read TGTGCAAAAGGAACCGGGACAGGCCCGAACACTGAAGCTTTCTTT.

The rearrangement joins TRBV11-2 to TRBJ1-2; 7 positions agree with TRBD1. Germline CDR1 is SGHAT and CDR2 is FQNNGV. V lost 4 bases to trimming and J lost 8 bases; unmatched junction nucleotides: 7. The CDR3 is made up of 13 amino acids. The CDR3 reads CASSSGQLRGYTF. The CDR3 DNA is TGTGCCAGCAGCTCGGGACAGTTGCGGGGCTACACCTTC.